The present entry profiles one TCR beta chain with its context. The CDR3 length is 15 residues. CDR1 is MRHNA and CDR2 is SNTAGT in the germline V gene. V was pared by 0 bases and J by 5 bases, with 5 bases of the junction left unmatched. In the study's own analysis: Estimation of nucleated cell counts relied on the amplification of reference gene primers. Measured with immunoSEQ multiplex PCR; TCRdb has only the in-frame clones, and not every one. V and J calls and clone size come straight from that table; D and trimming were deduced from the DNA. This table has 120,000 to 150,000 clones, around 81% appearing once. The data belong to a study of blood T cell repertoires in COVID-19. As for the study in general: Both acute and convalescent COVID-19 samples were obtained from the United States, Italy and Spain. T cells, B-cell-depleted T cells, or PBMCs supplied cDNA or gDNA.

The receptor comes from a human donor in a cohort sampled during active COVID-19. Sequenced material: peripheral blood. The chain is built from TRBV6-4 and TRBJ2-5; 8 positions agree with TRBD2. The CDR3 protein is CASSDSNQRGETQYF. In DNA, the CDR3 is TGTGCCAGCAGTGACTCTAACCAGCGGGGGGAGACCCAGTACTTC.